This TCR beta chain was observed in a study of patients and donors after allogeneic stem cell transplantation. The CDR3 is 14 residues long. TCRdb redid the calling of the RT-PCR reads with MiXCR, one entry per CDR3 protein. Of roughly 960,000 distinct CDR3 sequences listed, 15% to 20% were seen once; the top ten hold around 6%. This TCR derives from a human donor who was either an allogeneic HSCT recipient or a stem cell or donor lymphocyte infusion donor (not recorded which). It is not recorded whose cells these are; they may come from a transplant donor. Sample: blood, either unsorted or a sorted T cell fraction (not recorded which). The genes are TRBV21-1 and TRBJ1-2; the DNA was not used to check the table's D call, TRBD1. TRBV21-1 is a listed pseudogene. The CDR3 DNA reads as TGTGCCAGCAGCAATGGGGACAACGGACCTGGCTACACCTTC. Its translation: CASSNGDNGPGYTF.